This TCR beta chain was recorded in a study of T-cell memory formation after mild COVID-19. Findings of the study overall: Among contracting clones, CD4+ were mainly CM/EM and CD8+ enriched in EMRA. Whether second-wave clones peaking at day 37 were SARS-CoV-2 specific went unconfirmed.

About this clonotype itself: The antigen remains undetermined.

Trimming took 7 bases from V and 7 from J; bases not matched to a gene: 9. Germline values: CDR1 MNHEY, CDR2 SVGAGI. This CDR3 has 14 residues. Researchers used 5'RACE with constant-segment primers to make TCR alpha and TCR beta cDNA libraries that carry sample barcodes and UMIs. TCRdb ran MiXCR on the 5' RACE reads and lists one entry per CDR3 protein. The sample records about 560,000 distinct CDR3 sequences, roughly 18% being singletons. The chain has TRBV6-5 and TRBJ2-5; TRBD2 agrees at 10 bases. The sequencing input was PBMCs or a T cell subset sorted from them (not recorded which). The TCR was taken from an adult woman who had mild COVID-19 (a few samples of this study predate the infection). Cell type and time point are not known. CDR3 nucleotides: TGTGCCAGCATTCCTAGCGGGGGTTTCGGGACCCAGTACTTC. Protein: CASIPSGGFGTQYF.